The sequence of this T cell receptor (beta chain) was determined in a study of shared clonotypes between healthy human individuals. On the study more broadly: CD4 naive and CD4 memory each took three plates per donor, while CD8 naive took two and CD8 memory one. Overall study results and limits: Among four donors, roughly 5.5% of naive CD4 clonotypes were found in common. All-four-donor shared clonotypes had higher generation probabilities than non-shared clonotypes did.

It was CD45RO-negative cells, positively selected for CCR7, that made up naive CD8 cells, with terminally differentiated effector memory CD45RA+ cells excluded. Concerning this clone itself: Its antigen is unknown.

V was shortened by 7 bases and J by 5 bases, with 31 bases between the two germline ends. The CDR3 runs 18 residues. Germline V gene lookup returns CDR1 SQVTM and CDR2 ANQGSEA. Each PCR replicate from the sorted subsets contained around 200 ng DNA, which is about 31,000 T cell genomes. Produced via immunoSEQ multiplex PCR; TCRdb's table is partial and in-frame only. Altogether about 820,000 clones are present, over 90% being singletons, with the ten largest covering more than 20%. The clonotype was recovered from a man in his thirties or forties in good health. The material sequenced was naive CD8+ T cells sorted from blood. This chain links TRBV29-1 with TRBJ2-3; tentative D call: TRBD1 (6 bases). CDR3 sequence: CSADWDTELGENLDTQYF. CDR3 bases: TGCAGCGCCGACTGGGACACCGAACTAGGGGAGAACTTAGATACGCAGTATTTT.